This entry is about one T cell receptor beta chain. This specimen belongs to a study of blood T cell repertoires in COVID-19. Study information: From the United States, Italy and Spain came samples of acute and convalescent COVID-19. T cells, B-cell-depleted T cells, or PBMCs supplied cDNA or gDNA.

Trimming pared 6 bases from V and 3 bases from J, leaving 17 bases between. Germline V lookup: CDR1 MNHEY, CDR2 SVGAGI. The CDR3 runs 15 residues. Per the original data handling: How many nucleated cells were present was estimated from reference gene primer amplification. The data were produced by immunoSEQ multiplex PCR, yet TCRdb's version contains in-frame clones alone and is incomplete. The DNA gave D and trimming, while V, J and clone size come from that table. The profile shows 150,000 or so clones, almost 85% of them singletons. The rearrangement links TRBV6-5 to TRBJ1-1; D uncertain. The sequence was obtained from an elderly woman with acute or convalescent COVID-19. The sample comprised peripheral blood. Here the CDR3 reads CASRNHYVGDTEAFF. CDR3 DNA sequence: TGTGCCAGCAGGAATCATTACGTCGGGGACACTGAAGCTTTCTTT.